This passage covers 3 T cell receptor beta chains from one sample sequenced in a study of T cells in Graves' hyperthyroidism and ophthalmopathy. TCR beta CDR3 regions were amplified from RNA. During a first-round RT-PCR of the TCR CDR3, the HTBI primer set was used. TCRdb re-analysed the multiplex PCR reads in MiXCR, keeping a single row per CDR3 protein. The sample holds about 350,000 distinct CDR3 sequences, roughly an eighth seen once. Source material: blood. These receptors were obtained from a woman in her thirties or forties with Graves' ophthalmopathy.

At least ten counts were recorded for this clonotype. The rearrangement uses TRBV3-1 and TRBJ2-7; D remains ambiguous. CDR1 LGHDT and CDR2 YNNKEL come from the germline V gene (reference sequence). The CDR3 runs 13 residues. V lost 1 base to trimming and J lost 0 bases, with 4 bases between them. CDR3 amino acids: CASSQGFSYEQYF. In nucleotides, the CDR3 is TGTGCCAGCAGCCAAGGGTTCTCCTACGAGCAGTACTTC.

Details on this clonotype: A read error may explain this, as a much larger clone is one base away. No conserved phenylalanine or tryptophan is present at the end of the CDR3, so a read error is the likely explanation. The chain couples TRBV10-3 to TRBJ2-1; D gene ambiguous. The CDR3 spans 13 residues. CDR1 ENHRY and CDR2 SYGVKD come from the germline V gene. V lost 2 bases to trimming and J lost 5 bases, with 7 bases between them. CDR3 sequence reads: CAISEKDNNEQFS. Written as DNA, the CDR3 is TGTGCCATCAGTGAGAAAGATAACAATGAGCAGTTCTCC.

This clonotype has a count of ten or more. CDR3 residues: CASSGPGSNTIYF. CDR3 coding DNA: TGTGCCAGCAGTGGACCGGGCTCGAACACCATATATTTT. The chain couples TRBV6-1 to TRBJ1-3; D uncertain. This CDR3 has 13 amino acids. Germline CDR1 and CDR2: MNHNS and SASEGT. V lost 4 bases and J lost 7, with 11 bases in between.